A selection of T cell receptor beta chains follows, all from one sample in a study of cytomegalovirus exposure and HLA in healthy donors. TCRdb's table, derived via immunoSEQ multiplex PCR, lists solely in-frame clones and lacks some. This table has 90,000 to 110,000 clones, 85% to 90% appearing once. The sequenced sample consisted of PBMCs. The receptors were sampled from a woman younger than 30 in good health and CMV-seronegative. The CDR3 runs from the conserved cysteine through the conserved F or W. D genes are given only for firm matches. Some rows mark clone size as missing; the rest say once, few, many or name a class of expanded clone.

D,V,size,J,CDR3,DNA
NA,TRBV11-2,NA,TRBJ2-7,CASSSIYEQYF,TGTGCCAGCAGCTCAATTTACGAGCAGTACTTC
NA,TRBV18,NA,TRBJ2-7,CASSLRTVYEQYF,TGTGCCAGCTCACTACGGACAGTTTACGAGCAGTACTTC
TRBD2,TRBV5-4,NA,TRBJ2-7,CASSSTGTSGGEQYF,TGTGCCAGCAGCAGCACAGGGACTAGCGGGGGCGAGCAGTACTTC
NA,TRBV5-4,NA,TRBJ2-5,CASSLSEGAETQYF,TGTGCCAGCAGCTTGTCGGAGGGCGCGGAGACCCAGTACTTC
NA,TRBV4-1,NA,TRBJ1-6,CASSQDWAGQYNSPLHF,TGCGCCAGCAGCCAAGATTGGGCAGGCCAATATAATTCACCCCTCCACTTT
NA,TRBV27,NA,TRBJ2-1,CASSLQSFDNEQFF,TGTGCCAGCAGTTTACAGTCTTTTGACAATGAGCAGTTCTTC
NA,TRBV19,NA,TRBJ2-1,CASSAGEAGFF,TGTGCCAGTAGCGCAGGGGAAGCAGGGTTCTTC
NA,TRBV9,NA,TRBJ2-7,CASSVVGSGREQYF,TGTGCCAGCAGCGTAGTAGGTAGTGGGCGCGAGCAGTACTTC
NA,TRBV5-1,NA,TRBJ2-3,CASSPGEQTSTDTQYF,TGCGCCAGCAGCCCGGGGGAACAGACTAGCACAGATACGCAGTATTTT
TRBD2,TRBV30,NA,TRBJ2-1,CAWSGVAGGSYNEQFF,TGTGCCTGGAGCGGGGTGGCGGGGGGTTCCTACAATGAGCAGTTCTTC
TRBD2,TRBV7-9,NA,TRBJ2-7,CASSTTGTSGGAYEQYF,TGTGCCAGCAGCACGACCGGGACTAGCGGGGGGGCCTACGAGCAGTACTTC
TRBD2,TRBV30,NA,TRBJ2-5,CAWNILTSGGETQYF,TGTGCCTGGAACATCTTGACTAGCGGGGGTGAGACCCAGTACTTC
NA,TRBV10-3,NA,TRBJ1-5,CAIGGHNQPQHF,TGTGCCATTGGGGGCCACAATCAGCCCCAGCATTTT
NA,TRBV29-1,NA,TRBJ2-1,CSPRGASNEQFF,TGCAGCCCCCGCGGAGCGTCTAATGAGCAGTTCTTC
NA,TRBV5-1,NA,TRBJ1-5,CASSPTGGDQPQHF,TGCGCCAGCAGCCCGACGGGAGGGGATCAGCCCCAGCATTTT
NA,TRBV9,NA,TRBJ2-2,CASSVSGNTGELFF,TGTGCCAGCAGCGTCTCGGGAAACACCGGGGAGCTGTTTTTT
TRBD1,TRBV19,few,TRBJ1-2,CASRTDRVYGYTF,TGTGCCAGTAGGACGGACAGGGTCTATGGCTACACCTTC
TRBD1,TRBV9,once,TRBJ1-6,CASGSRTGSYNSPLHF,TGTGCCAGCGGGAGCCGGACAGGCTCCTATAATTCACCCCTCCACTTT
NA,TRBV7-9,few,TRBJ1-1,CASGRERNTEAFF,TGTGCCAGCGGGAGGGAACGGAACACTGAAGCTTTCTTT
TRBD2,TRBV5-4,NA,TRBJ2-1,CASSYGTSYNEQFF,TGTGCCAGCAGCTACGGGACTAGCTACAATGAGCAGTTCTTC
TRBD1,TRBV6-5,NA,TRBJ1-3,CASSYSQGTGGNTIYF,TGTGCCAGCAGTTACTCTCAGGGGACAGGGGGCAACACCATATATTTT
NA,TRBV27,NA,TRBJ1-2,CASSSFSTAGYGYTF,TGTGCCAGCAGTTCCTTTTCGACAGCGGGCTATGGCTACACCTTC
NA,TRBV7-8,NA,TRBJ2-5,CASSLGYGEETQYF,TGTGCCAGCAGCTTAGGGTACGGGGAAGAGACCCAGTACTTC
NA,TRBV21-1,NA,TRBJ2-7,CASSPRTGGNNSYEQYF,TGTGCCAGCAGCCCCCGAACAGGGGGTAATAACTCCTACGAGCAGTACTTC
NA,TRBV9,NA,TRBJ1-1,CASSVGDSDTEAFF,TGTGCCAGCAGCGTTGGCGACAGCGACACTGAAGCTTTCTTT
NA,TRBV18,few,TRBJ1-5,CASSPYSDSSNQPQHF,TGTGCCAGCTCACCCTACTCGGACAGTAGCAATCAGCCCCAGCATTTT
TRBD1,TRBV6-5,NA,TRBJ1-2,CASSTRQGGGYTF,TGTGCCAGCAGTACGAGACAGGGGGGTGGCTACACCTTC
NA,TRBV7-8,NA,TRBJ1-4,CASSLLPGSTNEKLFF,TGTGCCAGCAGCTTATTACCGGGGAGCACTAATGAAAAACTGTTTTTT
NA,TRBV27,NA,TRBJ2-1,CASSFNGLGNFKGGIEQFF,TGTGCCAGCAGTTTCAACGGACTAGGAAATTTCAAAGGGGGGATTGAGCAGTTCTTC
TRBD1,TRBV7-2,few,TRBJ1-5,CASSPDRGNQPQHF,TGTGCCAGCAGCCCGGACAGGGGAAACCAGCCCCAGCATTTT
NA,TRBV5-1,NA,TRBJ1-3,CASSFSGEGNTIYF,TGCGCCAGCAGCTTTTCAGGGGAGGGAAACACCATATATTTT
NA,TRBV11-2,NA,TRBJ2-1,CASSFRASFFGEQFF,TGTGCCAGCAGCTTCCGGGCTAGCTTTTTCGGTGAGCAGTTCTTC
NA,TRBV6-5,NA,TRBJ1-1,CASSYSRGGQVDAFF,TGTGCCAGCAGTTACTCGAGAGGGGGACAAGTCGATGCTTTCTTT
TRBD1,TRBV5-1,few,TRBJ2-7,CASSSRQGRLYEQYF,TGCGCCAGCAGCTCAAGACAGGGGAGACTCTACGAGCAGTACTTC
NA,TRBV6-7,NA,TRBJ1-2,CASRGDTEVREDRQVYGYTF,TGTGCCAGCAGGGGGGACACCGAAGTTCGGGAGGATCGACAGGTATATGGCTACACCTTC
NA,TRBV27,few,TRBJ1-2,CATSPGSALTYGYTF,TGTGCCACTAGTCCGGGGTCAGCCCTAACCTATGGCTACACCTTC
NA,TRBV6-5,NA,TRBJ1-4,CASSSGGATNEKLFF,TGTGCCAGCAGTTCAGGCGGGGCTACTAATGAAAAACTGTTTTTT
NA,TRBV15,NA,TRBJ2-5,CATSRDRGQGETQYF,TGTGCCACCAGCAGAGATAGGGGACAAGGAGAGACCCAGTACTTC
NA,TRBV13,NA,TRBJ1-5,CASSFQGEDQPQHF,TGTGCCAGCAGCTTTCAAGGGGAGGACCAGCCCCAGCATTTT
NA,TRBV28,few,TRBJ1-1,CASTAGFNTEAFF,TGTGCCAGCACAGCGGGGTTTAACACTGAAGCTTTCTTT
NA,TRBV4-2,NA,TRBJ2-6,CASSQDSSSGANVLTF,TGTGCCAGCAGCCAGGACAGTTCCTCTGGGGCCAACGTCCTGACTTTC
NA,TRBV4-1,NA,TRBJ1-5,CASSHPGVNQPQHF,TGCGCCAGCAGCCATCCCGGGGTCAATCAGCCCCAGCATTTT
NA,TRBV19,NA,TRBJ1-2,CASSMVQGMATDYGYTF,TGTGCCAGTAGTATGGTACAGGGAATGGCTACGGACTATGGCTACACCTTC
TRBD1,TRBV6-5,NA,TRBJ1-2,CASSYLVGQGAFGYTF,TGTGCCAGCAGTTACTTGGTGGGACAGGGGGCGTTTGGCTACACCTTC
TRBD1,TRBV2,NA,TRBJ1-5,CASSVQGAFGQPQHF,TGTGCCAGCAGTGTACAGGGGGCGTTTGGTCAGCCCCAGCATTTT
TRBD2,TRBV7-3,NA,TRBJ2-1,CASSLIPTTSGRGEQFF,TGTGCCAGCAGCTTGATTCCCACGACTAGCGGGAGGGGTGAGCAGTTCTTC
TRBD2,TRBV19,NA,TRBJ2-4,CASSGTSVNIQYF,TGTGCCAGTAGTGGGACTAGCGTGAACATTCAGTACTTC
NA,TRBV5-1,NA,TRBJ2-5,CASSLDRRETQYF,TGCGCCAGCAGCTTGGACAGAAGGGAGACCCAGTACTTC
NA,TRBV2,NA,TRBJ2-3,CASRVDGDTQYF,TGTGCCAGCAGGGTTGACGGGGATACGCAGTATTTT